This is a list of T cell receptor beta chains from one sample in a study of tumor-infiltrating lymphocytes in primary liver carcinoma. TCRdb reprocessed the multiplex PCR reads with MiXCR, giving one entry per CDR3 protein. The sample lists about 330,000 distinct CDR3 sequences, about 61% seen once, with about 6% in the top ten. The sequencing input was peripheral blood. These receptors originate from a man aged 35 to 55 with primary liver carcinoma and hepatitis B virus infection. Each CDR3 is given with its conserved first and last residue. The D gene is left open where the match is weak. The listing skips clone size in some rows; elsewhere it reads once, few, many or a size class.

J gene | D gene | V gene | clone size | CDR3 protein | CDR3 DNA
TRBJ2-7 | . | TRBV11-2 | . | CASSLGLTCEQYF | TGTGCCAGCAGCTTAGGGTTGACCTGCGAGCAGTACTTC
TRBJ2-2 | . | TRBV6-5 | . | CASSYVQSTGELFF | TGTGCCAGCAGCTATGTCCAGAGCACCGGGGAGCTGTTTTTT
TRBJ2-5 | TRBD2 | TRBV7-7 | few | CASSLARGDQETQYF | TGTGCCAGCAGCTTAGCGCGGGGGGATCAAGAGACCCAGTACTTC
TRBJ2-7 | TRBD2 | TRBV6-2/TRBV6-3 | few | CASKHRPGLSGRAPYEQYF | TGTGCCAGCAAACACAGGCCGGGCCTCAGCGGGAGGGCCCCTTACGAGCAGTACTTC
TRBJ2-5 | . | TRBV5-4 | . | CTSSKSEPQETQYF | TGTACCAGCAGCAAATCAGAACCGCAAGAGACCCAGTACTTC
TRBJ2-5 | TRBD2 | TRBV11-2 | . | CVSSWGGTSGKLPQETPYF | TGTGTCAGCAGCTGGGGCGGGACTAGCGGGAAGTTGCCCCAAGAGACCCCGTACTTC
TRBJ2-1 | . | TRBV7-9 | . | CASSPHRENNEQFF | TGTGCTAGCAGCCCCCACAGGGAGAACAATGAGCAGTTCTTC
TRBJ1-2 | . | TRBV12-5 | many | CASGLSGTYGYTF | TGTGCTAGTGGTTTAAGCGGGACCTATGGCTACACCTTC
TRBJ2-7 | . | TRBV5-4 | few | CASSSLERGGSYEQYF | TGTGCCAGCAGCTCTCTCGAAAGGGGAGGCTCCTACGAGCAGTACTTC
TRBJ2-3 | . | TRBV11-2 | . | CASSSMATDTQYF | TGTGCCAGCAGCTCGATGGCCACAGATACGCAGTATTTT
TRBJ1-2 | . | TRBV5-1 | . | CASGLVGPYGYTF | TGCGCCAGCGGCTTGGTCGGTCCCTATGGCTACACCTTC
TRBJ1-5 | TRBD1 | TRBV6-5 | many | CASRRTGRNQPQHF | TGTGCCAGCAGGAGGACAGGGCGCAATCAGCCCCAGCATTTT
TRBJ1-2 | TRBD1 | TRBV30 | . | CACTPGTGPSGGYTF | TGTGCCTGTACACCCGGGACAGGCCCATCGGGGGGCTACACCTTC
TRBJ2-5 | . | TRBV11-2 | . | CTSSLEWASQQETQYF | TGTACCAGCAGCTTAGAGTGGGCTAGCCAGCAAGAGACCCAGTACTTC
TRBJ1-3 | . | TRBV6-5 | few | CASSGTSSGNTIYF | TGTGCCAGCAGTGGGACATCGTCTGGAAACACCATATATTTT
TRBJ2-3 | TRBD2 | TRBV14 | . | CASSQDHLAGGPSVTDTQYF | TGTGCCAGCAGCCAAGACCACCTAGCGGGAGGGCCTTCGGTAACAGATACGCAGTATTTT
TRBJ2-5 | . | TRBV5-6 | . | CASSMPGQETQYF | TGTGCCAGCAGCATGCCTGGCCAAGAGACCCAGTACTTC
TRBJ2-7 | . | TRBV10-2 | many | CASGSTNEQYF | TGCGCCAGCGGGTCTACCAACGAGCAGTACTTC
TRBJ2-7 | . | TRBV6-6 | . | CASSLRAYEQYF | TGTGCCAGCAGTTTACGGGCCTACGAGCAGTACTTC
TRBJ1-2 | . | TRBV12-3/TRBV12-4 | many | CASRLPPRGYTF | TGTGCCAGCAGGCTACCCCCCCGTGGCTACACCTTC
TRBJ1-1 | . | TRBV5-5 | . | CASSPDPRPRVTEAFF | TGTGCCAGCAGCCCCGACCCCAGGCCCAGGGTGACTGAAGCTTTCTTT
TRBJ1-1 | . | TRBV11-2 | . | CASNLGLGWTEAFF | TGTGCCAGCAACTTAGGATTGGGGTGGACCGAAGCTTTCTTT
TRBJ2-6 | TRBD1 | TRBV24-1 | few | CATSDPGQGRSGANVLTF | TGTGCCACCAGTGATCCGGGACAGGGGCGGTCTGGGGCCAACGTCCTGACTTTC
TRBJ2-7 | . | TRBV30 | . | CAWGISGPLLYEQYF | TGTGCCTGGGGGATCAGTGGGCCCTTACTCTACGAGCAGTACTTC
TRBJ1-5 | . | TRBV6-2/TRBV6-3 | many | CASSLGDVGQPQHF | TGTGCCAGCAGTTTGGGGGACGTAGGACAGCCCCAGCATTTT
TRBJ2-6 | TRBD1 | TRBV5-1 | many | CASSSGQGTGANVLTF | TGCGCCAGCAGCTCCGGACAGGGTACAGGGGCCAACGTCCTGACTTTC
TRBJ2-7 | . | TRBV13 | few | CASSPYPNEQYF | TGTGCCAGCAGCCCGTACCCAAACGAGCAGTACTTC